This TCR beta chain stems from a study of CD8 T cells in Susac syndrome (dated by TCRdb to about 2019). As for the study more broadly: The study used repertoire sequencing to test whether antigen drove CD8+ T cell activation and differentiation in Susac syndrome.

RNA was extracted with the RNeasy kit and roughly 0.45 to 1 ug was reverse transcribed using random hexamers. The immunoSEQ multiplex PCR assay, covering 54 Vbeta and 13 Jbeta segments, was used to amplify TCR beta CDR3 regions. Bias from PCR amplification was corrected by using a synthetic template baseline for primer optimization and for computational correction. The authors' pipeline ran thus. Reads were assigned to V, D and J genes according to IMGT and analyzed in immunoSEQ Analyzer, with only productive sequences retained. To calculate clonality, Shannon entropy was normalized by log2 of the number of productive unique sequences and then subtracted from one. For each patient and control, public and private clones were evaluated among the 100 most prevalent clones. A clone was defined as Susac-specific if it was absent from the healthy and MS cohorts, from about a thousand published viral clones and from other ImmuneACCESS disease sequences. In-frame beta chains were kept once TCRdb had trimmed the public reads at Q25 with fastp and called clones with MiXCR. Identical CDR3 proteins give one entry, which carries the most common genes and DNA. TCRdb's processing, not the study's, gives the V and J calls here. Within this sample are some 190,000 distinct CDR3 sequences, with about 94% of them counted one time only. 0.093% of the sample rests with the top ten.

Taken from the germline V gene (reference sequence), the CDR1 and CDR2 loops are DFQATT and SNEGSKA. Including the terminal cysteine and phenylalanine, the CDR3 comprises 18 residues. The only DNA kept is the CDR3, 54 bases in frame from the first base. V and J are trimmed by 4 bases and 2 bases, and the gene matches miss 17 bases of the junction. Overall study outcomes, separate from this receptor: The number of individuals in the TCR sequencing and HLA analysis was recognized as being relatively small.

In regard to this clonotype: It lacks a known antigen. The input lacks base qualities; no much larger clone sits a single base away.

Peripheral blood CD8+ and CD4+ T cells from healthy donors, Susac syndrome patients and multiple sclerosis patients were profiled using high-throughput TCR beta sequencing. Treatment-naive patients with stable or active relapsing-remitting disease fulfilling revised McDonald criteria were used as multiple sclerosis controls. Bulk CD8+ and CD4+ T cells were purified by magnetic negative isolation, while CD8+ TEMRA cells were enriched using FACS. Blood was drawn into EDTA tubes, processed within 24 hours, and PBMCs were isolated by density gradient centrifugation. PBMCs destined for TCR sequencing were cryopreserved in liquid nitrogen and later thawed in a 37 °C water bath. A purity of at least 90% was achieved for sorted or isolated CD4+, CD8+ and CD8+ TEMRA cells.

Sequencing input: CD4+ T cells from PBMCs. The clonotype was recovered from a human donor with multiple sclerosis. This receptor chain uses TRBV20-1 and TRBJ2-7; TRBD1 lines up with 10 middle nucleotides. The DNA sequence follows: TGCAGTGCTAATGACAGGGGGCCGAGCGGGCTTATACCCTACGAGCAGTACTTC. It specifies CSANDRGPSGLIPYEQYF.